Included here is one T cell receptor beta chain sequence, with context. The data belong to a study of blood T cell repertoires in COVID-19. Study in general: Acute-phase and convalescent COVID-19 samples originated in the United States, Italy and Spain. T cells, B-cell-depleted T cells, or PBMCs supplied cDNA or gDNA.

Germline loops: CDR1 LNHDA, CDR2 SQIVND (reference sequence). The CDR3 has 17 residues. Trimming shortened V by 3 bases and J by 0 bases, and 17 bases separated the two germline ends. Some clones are missing from TCRdb's copy, which holds only in-frame ones; the method was immunoSEQ multiplex PCR. The sample consists of about 130,000 clones, roughly 83% of them appearing once. The rearrangement links TRBV19 to TRBJ1-2, with D unresolved. The TCR sequence derives from a woman aged 70-85 years with COVID-19, enrolled during active disease. Sequenced: peripheral blood. The CDR3 DNA follows: TGTGCCAGTAGTATCCCCCGCCCCCAGGAAGCTAACTATGGCTACACCTTC. Amino acids: CASSIPRPQEANYGYTF.